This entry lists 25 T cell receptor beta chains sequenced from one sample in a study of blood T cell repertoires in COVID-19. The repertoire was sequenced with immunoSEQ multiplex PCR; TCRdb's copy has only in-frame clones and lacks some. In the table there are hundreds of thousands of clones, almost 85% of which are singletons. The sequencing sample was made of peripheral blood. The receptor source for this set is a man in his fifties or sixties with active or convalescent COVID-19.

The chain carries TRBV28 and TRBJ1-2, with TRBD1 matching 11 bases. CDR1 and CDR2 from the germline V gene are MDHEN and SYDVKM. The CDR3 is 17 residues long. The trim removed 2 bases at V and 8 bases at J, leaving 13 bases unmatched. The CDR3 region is CASSLGMLRGQGGGYTF. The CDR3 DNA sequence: TGTGCCAGCAGTTTAGGAATGCTGAGGGGACAGGGGGGCGGCTACACCTTC.

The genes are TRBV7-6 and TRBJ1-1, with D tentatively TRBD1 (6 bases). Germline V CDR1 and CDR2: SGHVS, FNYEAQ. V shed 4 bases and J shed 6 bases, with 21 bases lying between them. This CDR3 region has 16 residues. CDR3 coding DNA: TGTGCCAGCAGCTGGGGACCCCTAGGGGGAGCCGCTGAAGCTTTCTTT. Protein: CASSWGPLGGAAEAFF.

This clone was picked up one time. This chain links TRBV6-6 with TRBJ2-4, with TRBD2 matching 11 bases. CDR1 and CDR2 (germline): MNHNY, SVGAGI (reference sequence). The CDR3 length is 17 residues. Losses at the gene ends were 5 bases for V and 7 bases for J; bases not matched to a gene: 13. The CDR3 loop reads CASSHIGTSGRRNIQYF. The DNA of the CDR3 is TGTGCCAGCAGTCATATTGGGACTAGCGGTCGACGGAACATTCAGTACTTC.

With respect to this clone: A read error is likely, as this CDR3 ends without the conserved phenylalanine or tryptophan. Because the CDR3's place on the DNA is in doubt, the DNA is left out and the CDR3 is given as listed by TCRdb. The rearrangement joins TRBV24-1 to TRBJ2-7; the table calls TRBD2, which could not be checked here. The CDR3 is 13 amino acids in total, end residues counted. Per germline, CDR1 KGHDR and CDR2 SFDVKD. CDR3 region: CATSDRGLAGVGG.

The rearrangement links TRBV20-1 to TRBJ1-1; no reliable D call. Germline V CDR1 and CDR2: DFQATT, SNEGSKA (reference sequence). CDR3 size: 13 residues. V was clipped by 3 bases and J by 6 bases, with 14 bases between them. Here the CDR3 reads CSASVTGSAEAFF. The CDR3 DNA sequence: TGCAGTGCTAGTGTAACCGGGTCAGCTGAAGCTTTCTTT.

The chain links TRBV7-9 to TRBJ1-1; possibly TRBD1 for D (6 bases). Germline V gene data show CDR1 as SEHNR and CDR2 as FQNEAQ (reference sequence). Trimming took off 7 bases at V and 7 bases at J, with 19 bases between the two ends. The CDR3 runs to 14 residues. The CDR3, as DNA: TGTGCCAGCAATCTTCGGGGGGCGGAACGTGAAGCTTTCTTT. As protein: CASNLRGAEREAFF.

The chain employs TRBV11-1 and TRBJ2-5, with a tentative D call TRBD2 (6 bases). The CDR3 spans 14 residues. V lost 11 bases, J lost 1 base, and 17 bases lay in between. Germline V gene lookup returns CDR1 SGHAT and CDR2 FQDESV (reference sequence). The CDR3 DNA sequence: TGTGCCTCCCGGGAGACCTCGATCCAAGAGACCCAGTACTTC. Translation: CASRETSIQETQYF.

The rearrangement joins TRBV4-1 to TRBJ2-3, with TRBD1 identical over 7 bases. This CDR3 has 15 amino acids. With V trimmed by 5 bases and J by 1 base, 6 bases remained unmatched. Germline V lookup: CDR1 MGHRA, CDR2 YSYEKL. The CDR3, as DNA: TGCGCCAGCAGCTACGGACAGGCGCGCACAGATACGCAGTATTTT. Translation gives CASSYGQARTDTQYF.

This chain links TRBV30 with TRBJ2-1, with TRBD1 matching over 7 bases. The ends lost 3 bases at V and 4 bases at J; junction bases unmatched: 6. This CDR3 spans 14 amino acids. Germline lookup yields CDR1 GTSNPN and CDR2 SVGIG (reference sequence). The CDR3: CAWRWDRAYNEQFF. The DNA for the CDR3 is TGTGCCTGGAGATGGGACAGAGCTTACAATGAGCAGTTCTTC.

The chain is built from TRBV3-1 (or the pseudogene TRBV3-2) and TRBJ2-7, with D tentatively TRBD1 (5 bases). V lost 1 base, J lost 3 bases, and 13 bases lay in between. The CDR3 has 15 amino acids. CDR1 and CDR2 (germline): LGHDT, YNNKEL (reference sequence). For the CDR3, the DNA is TGTGCCAGCAGCCAAGGCCACCTAGACAGCTACGAGCAGTACTTC. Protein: CASSQGHLDSYEQYF.

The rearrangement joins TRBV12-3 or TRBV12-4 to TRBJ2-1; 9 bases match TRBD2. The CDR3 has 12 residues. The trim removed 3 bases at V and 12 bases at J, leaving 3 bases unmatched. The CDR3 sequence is CASSLTSGTQFF. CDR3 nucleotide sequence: TGTGCCAGCAGTTTGACTAGCGGTACGCAGTTCTTC.

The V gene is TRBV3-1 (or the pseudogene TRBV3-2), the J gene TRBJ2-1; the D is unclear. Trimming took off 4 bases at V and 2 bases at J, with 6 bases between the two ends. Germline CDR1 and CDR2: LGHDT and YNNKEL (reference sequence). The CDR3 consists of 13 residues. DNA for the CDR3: TGTGCCAGCAGCCTGGGCCCCTACAATGAGCAGTTCTTC. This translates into CASSLGPYNEQFF.

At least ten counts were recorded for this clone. The CDR3 sequence is CASSQHTGDSYEQYF. The CDR3 nucleotides are TGTGCCAGCAGCCAACACACGGGAGACTCCTACGAGCAGTACTTC. This chain connects TRBV4-2 to TRBJ2-7; possibly TRBD2 for D (6 bases). In germline, CDR1 is LGHNA, CDR2 YNFKEQ. CDR3 length: 15 residues. The V end was cut by 2 bases, the J end by 0 bases, with 11 bases between.

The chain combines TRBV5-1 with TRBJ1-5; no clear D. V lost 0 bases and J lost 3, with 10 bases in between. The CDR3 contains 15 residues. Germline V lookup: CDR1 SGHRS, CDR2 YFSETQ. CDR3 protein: CASSLGAGNNQPQHF. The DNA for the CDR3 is TGCGCCAGCAGCTTGGGGGCAGGTAACAATCAGCCCCAGCATTTT. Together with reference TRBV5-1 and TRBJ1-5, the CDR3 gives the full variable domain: KAGVTQTPRYLIKTRGQQVTLSCSPISGHRSVSWYQQTPGQGLQFLFEYFSETQRNKGNFPGRFSGRQFSNSRSEMNVSTLELGDSALYLCASSLGAGNNQPQHFGDGTRLSIL.

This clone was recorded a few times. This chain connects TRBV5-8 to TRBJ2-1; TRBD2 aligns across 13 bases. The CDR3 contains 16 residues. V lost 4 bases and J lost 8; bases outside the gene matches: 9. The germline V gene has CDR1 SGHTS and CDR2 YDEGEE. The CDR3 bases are TGTGCCAGCAGCGGACAACTAGCGGGAGGGCCGTATGAGCAGTTCTTC. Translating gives CASSGQLAGGPYEQFF.

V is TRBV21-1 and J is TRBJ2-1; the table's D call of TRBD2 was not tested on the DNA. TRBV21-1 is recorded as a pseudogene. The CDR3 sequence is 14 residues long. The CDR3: CASSPSERDNEQFF. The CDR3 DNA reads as TGTGCCAGCAGCCCCTCCGAGAGGGACAATGAGCAGTTCTTC.

The CDR3 coding sequence is TGTGCCAGCAGACCGGGACTAGCGGGTGAGCAGTTCTTC. Translation: CASRPGLAGEQFF. V is TRBV6-5 and J is TRBJ2-1, with TRBD2 matching over 12 bases. After removal of 6 bases from V and 9 bases from J, the junction contained 3 bases not matched to a gene. This CDR3 is 13 amino acids long. The germline V gene encodes CDR1 MNHEY and CDR2 SVGAGI.

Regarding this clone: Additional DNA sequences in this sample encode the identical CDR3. CDR3 loop: CTSGPHSNTSTDTQYF. CDR3 bases: TGCACCAGCGGTCCTCACAGTAACACTAGCACAGATACGCAGTATTTT. The chain joins TRBV1 to TRBJ2-3; TRBD1 was called by the table and not checked on the DNA. TRBV1 is a pseudogene segment. The length of the CDR3 is 16 residues.

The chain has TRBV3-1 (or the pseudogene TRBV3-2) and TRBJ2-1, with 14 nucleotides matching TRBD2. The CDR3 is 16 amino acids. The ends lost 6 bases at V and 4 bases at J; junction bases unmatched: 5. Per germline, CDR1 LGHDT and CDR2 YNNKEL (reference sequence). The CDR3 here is CASRRLAGGRYNEQFF. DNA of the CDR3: TGTGCCAGCAGACGACTAGCGGGAGGGAGGTACAATGAGCAGTTCTTC.

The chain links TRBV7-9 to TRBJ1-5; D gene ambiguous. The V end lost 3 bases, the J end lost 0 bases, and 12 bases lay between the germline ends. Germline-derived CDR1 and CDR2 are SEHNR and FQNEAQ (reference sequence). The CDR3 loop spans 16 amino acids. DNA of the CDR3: TGTGCCAGCAGCTTTGATTCCGTCTATAGCAATCAGCCCCAGCATTTT. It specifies CASSFDSVYSNQPQHF.

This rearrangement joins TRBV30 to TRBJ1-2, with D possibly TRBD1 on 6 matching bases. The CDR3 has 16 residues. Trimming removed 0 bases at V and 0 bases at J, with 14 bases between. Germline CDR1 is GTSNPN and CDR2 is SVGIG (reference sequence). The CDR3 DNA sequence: TGTGCCTGGAGTGTAGTCGGGGGGCGGGCTAACTATGGCTACACCTTC. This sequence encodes CAWSVVGGRANYGYTF.

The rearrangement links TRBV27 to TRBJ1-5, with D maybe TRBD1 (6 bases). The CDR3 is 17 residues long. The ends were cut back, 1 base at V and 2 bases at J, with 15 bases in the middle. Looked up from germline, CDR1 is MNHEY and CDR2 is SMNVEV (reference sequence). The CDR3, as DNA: TGTGCCAGCAGTTTATATCCGGGGGGCGGTGGCAATCAGCCCCAGCATTTT. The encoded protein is CASSLYPGGGGNQPQHF.

The DNA for the CDR3 is TGCGCCAGCAGCTTGGAGAAGGGACTAGCGGGGAATGAGCAGTTCTTC. Translating gives CASSLEKGLAGNEQFF. The V call is TRBV5-1, the J call TRBJ2-1; 13 nucleotides align to TRBD2. The V gene's germline CDR1 is SGHRS and CDR2 YFSETQ. The V gene end was trimmed by 0 bases and the J gene end by 7 bases; junction bases not matched to a gene: 4. This CDR3 is built from 16 residues.

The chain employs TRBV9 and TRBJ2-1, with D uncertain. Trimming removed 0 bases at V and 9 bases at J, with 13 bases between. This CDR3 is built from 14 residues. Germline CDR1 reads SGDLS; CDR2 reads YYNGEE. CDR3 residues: CASSVAVAAVEQFF. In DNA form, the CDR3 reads TGTGCCAGCAGCGTAGCAGTGGCGGCGGTTGAGCAGTTCTTC. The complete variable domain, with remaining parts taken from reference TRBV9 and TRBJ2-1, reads DSGVTQTPKHLITATGQRVTLRCSPRSGDLSVYWYQQSLDQGLQFLIQYYNGEERAKGNILERFSAQQFPDLHSELNLSSLELGDSALYFCASSVAVAAVEQFFGPGTRLTVL.

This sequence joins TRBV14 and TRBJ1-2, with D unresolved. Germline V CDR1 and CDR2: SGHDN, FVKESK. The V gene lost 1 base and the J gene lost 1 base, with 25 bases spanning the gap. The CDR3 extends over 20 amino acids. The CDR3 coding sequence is TGTGCCAGCAGCCAAGTTTTTCTAGGTACCCGCATTGCCTTTAACTATGGCTACACCTTC. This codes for CASSQVFLGTRIAFNYGYTF.